This T cell receptor (beta chain) was captured by sequencing in a study of Ad26.COV2.S vaccination and SARS-CoV-2 variants. Study context: Ad26.COV2.S was injected intramuscularly once or twice, 56 days apart. Study results and limitations: Quantification of TCR breadth and depth may have yielded underestimates of total T cell responses.

In the case of this clone: Antigen: not known.

Using immunoSEQ multiplex PCR, the repertoire was profiled, and TCRdb retains in-frame clones only, with some absent. The sample gives roughly 350,000 clones, around 88% of which show up once; roughly 5% is in the top ten. The length of the CDR3 is 16 residues. The germline gives CDR1 LGHNA, CDR2 YNFKEQ. With 0 bases removed from V and 0 bases from J, the gap between germline ends came to 11 bases. The treatment: around 19 received Ad26.COV2.S at low or high dose, single or two shots; about 5 received placebo; per-sample allocation not given. Sampling took place 63 days after the first vaccine or placebo injection. An Ad26 vector was used to express Wuhan-strain SARS-CoV-2 spike as the vaccine.

The source is a person between 18 and 59 years old who received the Ad26.COV2.S COVID-19 vaccine or a placebo. The J gene is TRBJ1-2, the V gene TRBV4-2; TRBD1 is a possible D gene (5 bases). The sample consisted of peripheral blood, taken in a trial of Ad26.COV2.S vaccine versus placebo. The CDR3, as DNA: TGTGCCAGCAGCCAAGAGCAGGGCACAGCTAACTATGGCTACACCTTC. Amino acids: CASSQEQGTANYGYTF.